The clone carrying this T cell receptor (beta chain) showed up just a few times. Its specificity is unknown. Germline values: CDR1 SQVTM, CDR2 ANQGSEA. V lost 5 bases and J 4 bases, leaving 12 bases between the germline ends. There are 13 residues in the CDR3. This entry is derived from a study of beta chain features in type 1 diabetes. Whole-study context: All samples combined gave around 98,000,000 sorted cells for examination.

Of the isolated RNA, all was reverse transcribed, and so the sequenced material was expressed TCRB transcripts. The method was immunoSEQ multiplex PCR; TCRdb's version includes in-frame clones alone and lacks a portion of them. The sample yields 130,000 or so clones, 9% seen once. Sampling consisted of one heparinised blood draw per donor, averaging around 120 mL. Cells sorted by CD45RO/CCR7/CD25/CD127/CD95/CD27 comprised CD4+ naive, central memory, regulatory and stem cell-like memory cells. Sort purity for all populations was recorded as exceeding 98%. The study's findings and limits: All four CD4+ subsets of Type 1 diabetes patients contained TCRB CDR3s that were moderately but significantly shorter.

This chain joins TRBV29-1 and TRBJ1-5; D might be TRBD1 (5 bases). The source is a man younger than 45 with type 1 diabetes. Specimen: central memory CD4+ T cells from blood. The DNA for the CDR3 is TGCAGCGTTCGGCGGGGCGAGAATCAGCCCCAGCATTTT. This gives the protein CSVRRGENQPQHF.